These T cell receptor beta chains were read from a single sample in a study of OX40 agonist ivuxolimab in advanced cancers. Profiled with immunoSEQ multiplex PCR; TCRdb holds only in-frame clones, not every one. The sample shows 50,000 to 65,000 clones, approximately 80% of them seen only once. Sequencing used CD4+ or CD8+ T cells sorted from blood, obtained in a trial of the OX40 agonist ivuxolimab. Receptor source: an adult with an advanced solid tumor such as melanoma, head and neck, liver or kidney cancer. Each CDR3 is given with its conserved first and last residue. The order of the fields is clone size, D gene, J gene, V gene, CDR3 DNA, CDR3 protein. A D gene is named only where the DNA matches it firmly. Size tells how often a clone was seen (once, few, many) or the class of an expanded clone, and some rows leave it out.

once	NA	TRBJ2-1	TRBV7-3	TGTGCCAGCAGCAAAGTACAGGGATCCGATGAGCAGTTCTTC	CASSKVQGSDEQFF
NA	NA	TRBJ1-4	TRBV11-3	TGTGCCAGCAGCGTAGGGGCAACTAATGAAAAACTGTTTTTT	CASSVGATNEKLFF
NA	NA	TRBJ1-2	TRBV19	TGTGCCAGTAGTATAGAAGGTCATAGAGGGGGGAACTATGGCTACACCTTC	CASSIEGHRGGNYGYTF
NA	NA	TRBJ1-2	TRBV19	TGTGCCAGTAGTAGGACCATCCCGGGTAGGAACTATGGCTACACCTTC	CASSRTIPGRNYGYTF
NA	TRBD1	TRBJ1-1	TRBV18	TGTGCCAGCTCACTATTAGACAGGGCTGACACTGAAGCTTTCTTT	CASSLLDRADTEAFF
NA	TRBD2	TRBJ2-3	TRBV30	TGTGCCTGGAGGGCAGCGGGGGGGTCCGATACGCAGTATTTT	CAWRAAGGSDTQYF
NA	NA	TRBJ1-1	TRBV29-1	TGCTCGGCGGGGGGCACGAACACTGAAGCTTTCTTT	CSAGGTNTEAFF
NA	TRBD2	TRBJ2-3	TRBV7-3	TGTGCCAGCAGCTTAGGGACTAGCGGGAGTCAGTATTTT	CASSLGTSGSQYF
NA	NA	TRBJ1-1	TRBV5-1	TGCGCCAGCAGCTTGGAGGGGGAAGCTTTCTTT	CASSLEGEAFF
NA	TRBD2	TRBJ2-7	TRBV18	TGTGCCAGCTCTCCACCAGAGGCTAGCGGGAGCGAGCAGTACTTC	CASSPPEASGSEQYF
NA	TRBD1	TRBJ1-1	TRBV5-1	TGCGCCAGCAGCTTGATGGGACAGGGAAGGGCTGAAGCTTTCTTT	CASSLMGQGRAEAFF
NA	NA	TRBJ1-3	TRBV4-1	TGCGCCAGCAAGGGGGACGGATTCTTCTCTGGAAACACCATATATTTT	CASKGDGFFSGNTIYF
NA	TRBD1	TRBJ1-2	TRBV11-1	TGTGCCAGCAGCACCACGGGACAGGCATACTATGGCTACACCTTC	CASSTTGQAYYGYTF
NA	TRBD2	TRBJ2-1	TRBV5-1	TGCGCCAGCAGCAAGGGACTAGCGGGAAACAATGAGCAGTTCTTC	CASSKGLAGNNEQFF
NA	NA	TRBJ1-4	TRBV4-1	TGCGCCAGCAGCCATGACCCCAGGCCCTTGGAAGAAAAACTGTTTTTT	CASSHDPRPLEEKLFF
NA	TRBD1	TRBJ2-7	TRBV11-2	TGTGCCAGCAGCAAAACAGGGGGGACCTACGAGCAGTACTTC	CASSKTGGTYEQYF
NA	TRBD1	TRBJ1-2	TRBV9	TGTGCCAGCAGCGTAGCTCCGGACAGGGGAACCGGCTACACCTTC	CASSVAPDRGTGYTF
NA	NA	TRBJ2-5	TRBV7-2	TGTGCCAGCAGCTTCACAGGAGGAAGCCCTCAAGAGACCCAGTACTTC	CASSFTGGSPQETQYF
NA	NA	TRBJ1-1	TRBV11-2	TGTGCCAGCAGGTTGAGACAGAACACTGAAGCTTTCTTT	CASRLRQNTEAFF
NA	NA	TRBJ2-6	TRBV11-3	TGTGCCAGCAGTTTCTCTGGGGCCAACGTCCTGACTTTC	CASSFSGANVLTF
NA	NA	TRBJ1-1	TRBV2	TGTGCCAGCAGCCGCACAGAAGGGAACACTGAAGCTTTCTTT	CASSRTEGNTEAFF
NA	TRBD1	TRBJ1-3	TRBV7-9	TGTGCCAGCAGCGCCCGACAGGGCCTCTCTGGAAACACCATATATTTT	CASSARQGLSGNTIYF
NA	NA	TRBJ2-1	TRBV11-3	TGTGCCAGCAGCTTAGGCAGCTACAATGAGCAGTTCTTC	CASSLGSYNEQFF
NA	TRBD2	TRBJ2-5	TRBV19	TGTGCCAGTAGGACTAGCGGGGGCCGCGGACAGACCCAGTACTTC	CASRTSGGRGQTQYF
few	TRBD2	TRBJ2-3	TRBV7-6	TGTGCCAGCAGCTTAAGTAGCGGGGGGGGCACAGATACGCAGTATTTT	CASSLSSGGGTDTQYF